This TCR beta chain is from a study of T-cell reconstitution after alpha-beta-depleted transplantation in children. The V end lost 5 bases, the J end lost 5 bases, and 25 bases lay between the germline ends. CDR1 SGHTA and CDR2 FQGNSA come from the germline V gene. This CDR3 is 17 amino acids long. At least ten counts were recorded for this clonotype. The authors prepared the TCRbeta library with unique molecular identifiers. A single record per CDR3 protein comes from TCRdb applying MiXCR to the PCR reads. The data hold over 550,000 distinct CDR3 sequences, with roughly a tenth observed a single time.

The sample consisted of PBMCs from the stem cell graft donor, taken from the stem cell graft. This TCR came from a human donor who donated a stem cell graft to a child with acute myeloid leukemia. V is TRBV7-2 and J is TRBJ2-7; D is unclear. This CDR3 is CASSPYATTASLNEQYF. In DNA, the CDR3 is TGTGCCAGCAGCCCCTACGCAACTACAGCGAGTTTGAACGAGCAGTACTTC.